Presented here are 14 T cell receptor beta chains from one specimen sequenced in a study of shared clonotypes between healthy human individuals. The data were produced by immunoSEQ multiplex PCR, yet TCRdb's version contains in-frame clones alone and is incomplete. The sample records approximately 500,000 clones, 78% being singletons. Sequenced sample: PBMCs. These TCRs come from a woman in her thirties or forties in good health. Some clones in this sample may be carry-over from other donors' samples.

This clone was seen more than once but under ten times. CDR3 sequence reads: CASTFGLGQGTNTGELFF. The DNA for the CDR3 is TGTGCCAGCACCTTCGGATTGGGACAGGGGACGAACACCGGGGAGCTGTTTTTT. The chain carries TRBV7-3 and TRBJ2-2, with 10 bases identical to TRBD1. CDR1 and CDR2 from the germline V gene are SGHTA and FQGTGA. V was clipped by 7 bases and J by 0 bases; unmatched bases: 11. The length of the CDR3 is 18 residues.

This clone was counted between two and nine times. This chain joins TRBV6-5 and TRBJ2-1, with a possible D match to TRBD1 (6 bases). The CDR3 runs to 14 residues. The V gene lost 6 bases and the J gene lost 3 bases, with 12 bases spanning the gap. Germline CDR1 reads MNHEY; CDR2 reads SVGAGI. The CDR3 region is CASRRQALYNEQFF. DNA for the CDR3: TGTGCCAGCAGACGACAGGCTCTCTACAATGAGCAGTTCTTC.

Concerning this clone: This may be a read error, as it is one base from a much larger clone. At the DNA level, this CDR3 is encoded by other sequences in the same sample as well. CDR3 residues: CASSEGQGREKLFF. The CDR3 nucleotides read TGTGCTAGCAGTGAGGGACAGGGACGGGAAAAACTGTTTTTT. This chain joins TRBV25-1 and TRBJ1-4; TRBD1 matches 9 bases. The CDR3 length is 14 residues. The germline CDR1 and CDR2 sequences are MGHDK and SYGVNS.

The table lists this clone with many counts. Other DNA sequences of this sample code for an identical CDR3. The chain has TRBV28 and TRBJ2-7; D perhaps matches TRBD2 (5 bases). Per germline, CDR1 MDHEN and CDR2 SYDVKM. The CDR3 spans 14 residues. V was cut by 3 bases and J by 3 bases, with 12 bases left in between. CDR3 nucleotide sequence: TGTGCCAGCAGTTTGGAGGTTACGGGCTACGAGCAGTACTTC. This sequence encodes CASSLEVTGYEQYF.

The chain recombines TRBV13 with TRBJ2-7, with D hard to call. Germline V CDR1 and CDR2: PRHDT, FYEKMQ (reference sequence). The V gene lost 1 base and the J gene lost 5 bases, with 3 bases spanning the gap. The CDR3 is 11 amino acids. CDR3 coding DNA: TGTGCCAGCAGCTTAGTCCACGAGCAGTACTTC. Protein: CASSLVHEQYF. The complete variable domain, with remaining parts taken from reference TRBV13 and TRBJ2-7, reads AAGVIQSPRHLIKEKRETATLKCYPIPRHDTVYWYQQGPGQDPQFLISFYEKMQSDKGSIPDRFSAQQFSDYHSELNMSSLELGDSALYFCASSLVHEQYFGPGTRLTVT.

The rearrangement links TRBV5-1 to TRBJ2-1, with a tentative D call TRBD2 (6 bases). Trimming took 7 bases from V and 8 from J, leaving 22 bases between them. Germline V CDR1 and CDR2: SGHRS, YFSETQ. The length of the CDR3 is 15 residues. CDR3 amino acids: CASFRGGSIADEQFF. CDR3 DNA: TGCGCCAGCTTCCGGGGAGGCTCAATCGCGGATGAGCAGTTCTTC.

The chain uses TRBV7-2 and TRBJ2-1, with D perhaps TRBD2 (7 bases). The CDR3 spans 15 residues. With 6 bases removed from V and 2 bases from J, the gap between germline ends came to 14 bases. Per germline, CDR1 SGHTA and CDR2 FQGNSA. CDR3 residues: CASSRGGGTYNEQFF. The CDR3 nucleotides are TGTGCCAGCAGTCGAGGGGGGGGGACCTACAATGAGCAGTTCTTC.

This CDR3 reads CASSLESPPGEQYF. The CDR3 nucleotides read TGTGCCAGCAGCCTTGAGTCTCCCCCCGGCGAGCAGTACTTC. The gene calls are TRBV7-8 and TRBJ2-7, with D hard to call. There are 14 residues in the CDR3. Germline assignment: CDR1 SGHVS and CDR2 FQNEAQ. Trimming took 5 bases from V and 6 from J, leaving 17 bases between them.

The chain couples TRBV7-9 to TRBJ1-1, with D hard to call. V was pared by 5 bases and J by 5 bases, with 18 bases between. Germline values: CDR1 SEHNR, CDR2 FQNEAQ (reference sequence). The CDR3 sequence is 15 residues long. This CDR3 is CASSPRASSGTEAFF. The CDR3 DNA follows: TGTGCCAGCAGCCCCCGGGCCAGCTCGGGTACTGAAGCTTTCTTT.

Turning to this clone: The sample has other DNA sequences that encode this CDR3 too. The V call is TRBV18, the J call TRBJ2-7; 8 nucleotides match TRBD1. J lost 0 bases, V lost 2 bases, and 3 bases had no gene match. Germline V lookup: CDR1 KGHSH, CDR2 LQKENI. The CDR3 spans 15 residues. The CDR3: CASSPGQGTSYEQYF. The CDR3 DNA follows: TGTGCCAGCTCACCAGGACAGGGAACCTCCTACGAGCAGTACTTC. The entire variable domain, with the rest obtained from reference TRBV18 and TRBJ2-7, is as follows: NAGVMQNPRHLVRRRGQEARLRCSPMKGHSHVYWYRQLPEEGLKFMVYLQKENIIDESGMPKERFSAEFPKEGPSILRIQQVVRGDSAAYFCASSPGQGTSYEQYFGPGTRLTVT.

This sequence joins TRBV11-1 and TRBJ2-5; D unclear. Germline CDR1 SGHAT, CDR2 FQDESV (reference sequence). There are 13 residues in the CDR3. V was pared by 7 bases and J by 3 bases, with 12 bases between. CDR3 DNA sequence: TGTGCCAGCATGGGTTTGCGAGAAGAGACCCAGTACTTC. It is translated as CASMGLREETQYF. The full variable domain, completed using reference TRBV11-1 and TRBJ2-5, is EAEVAQSPRYKITEKSQAVAFWCDPISGHATLYWYRQILGQGPELLVQFQDESVVDDSQLPKDRFSAERLKGVDSTLKIQPAELGDSAMYLCASMGLREETQYFGPGTRLLVL.

This clone was observed a single time. The gene calls are TRBV6-4 and TRBJ2-1, with 10 bases fitting TRBD2. The trim removed 5 bases at V and 6 bases at J, leaving 7 bases unmatched. This CDR3 is 15 amino acids long. Per the germline V gene, CDR1 is MRHNA and CDR2 is SNTAGT. The CDR3 region has the DNA TGTGCCAGCAGTCCACTAGCGGGAAGGCGCAATGAGCAGTTCTTC. This sequence encodes CASSPLAGRRNEQFF.

The chain uses TRBV6-6 and TRBJ2-2; tentatively, D is TRBD1 or TRBD2 (6 bases each). This CDR3 is 15 amino acids long. V lost 2 bases and J 3 bases, leaving 10 bases between the germline ends. From germline, CDR1 is MNHNY and CDR2 SVGAGI (reference sequence). The CDR3 protein is CASSYEGGDTGELFF. In DNA form, the CDR3 reads TGTGCCAGCAGTTACGAGGGGGGAGACACCGGGGAGCTGTTTTTT.

This clone occurred a few times. This chain uses TRBV10-3 with TRBJ1-1; D may be TRBD1 (6 bases). V dropped 11 bases and J dropped 1 base, with 8 bases sitting between them. The CDR3 consists of 11 residues. CDR1 and CDR2 (germline): ENHRY, SYGVKD. The CDR3 DNA reads as TGTGCCTCCAGGGGGAACACTGAAGCTTTCTTT. Translating it yields CASRGNTEAFF.